This TCR beta chain was identified during a study of OX40 agonist ivuxolimab in advanced cancers. Overall study findings and caveats: Which antigen the expanded peripheral T cells recognized is unknown.

The ends lost 6 bases at V and 5 bases at J; junction bases unmatched: 7. The CDR3 is made up of 15 amino acids. Germline CDR1 is SGHAT and CDR2 is FQNNGV. Details on this clone: Its specificity is unknown.

Method: immunoSEQ multiplex PCR; TCRdb's copy keeps in-frame clones and lacks some. The sample lists just under 95,000 clones; more than 75% were seen once. The TCR originated in an adult with an advanced solid tumor such as melanoma, head and neck, liver or kidney cancer. The material sequenced was CD4+ or CD8+ T cells sorted from blood, taken in a trial of the OX40 agonist ivuxolimab. The gene calls are TRBV11-2 and TRBJ2-5, with TRBD2 matching 12 bases. The CDR3 region is CASRAGTSGRETQYF. The CDR3 DNA follows: TGTGCCAGCAGGGCCGGGACTAGCGGGCGGGAGACCCAGTACTTC.